This T cell receptor (beta chain) emerged from a study of early T cells in non-severe SARS-CoV-2 infection. Whole-study context: The authors sequenced bulk RNA from unsorted whole blood, leaving chains unpaired. General observations from the study: Anti-spike CD8 responses were favored by VDJdb matching, which missed private and CD4 specificities.

This clonotype showed up just a few times. What it binds is unknown. V shed 5 bases, J shed 7 bases, and the junction held 8 bases outside the gene matches. The CDR3 is 15 residues long. The V gene's germline CDR1 is SNHLY and CDR2 FYNNEI. Researchers attached unique molecular identifiers to individual cDNA molecules. TCRdb independently ran MiXCR on the 5' RACE reads; one entry per CDR3 protein. The profile shows about 97,000 distinct CDR3 sequences, roughly 11% of them singletons. The gene calls are TRBV2 and TRBJ2-3, with TRBD2 matching 11 bases. The sample in question was whole blood, obtained at baseline. This receptor was taken from an adult who was a healthcare worker with PCR-confirmed SARS-CoV-2 infection or an uninfected control (not recorded which). CDR3 residues: CASSPLAGGGNTQYF. CDR3 DNA sequence: TGTGCCAGCAGTCCCCTAGCGGGGGGCGGAAATACGCAGTATTTT.